A single sample gave rise to the 2 T cell receptor beta chains below, sequenced in a study of T-cell memory formation after mild COVID-19. TCRdb ran MiXCR on the 5' RACE reads and lists one entry per CDR3 protein. The profile covers 250,000 or so distinct CDR3 sequences, with roughly 17% appearing a single time and 20% to 25% taken by the ten largest. Sample: PBMCs or a T cell subset sorted from them (not recorded which). The source is a man younger than 35 who had mild COVID-19 (a few samples of this study predate the infection). Cell type and time point are not known.

The rearrangement uses TRBV28 and TRBJ1-3; D possibly corresponds to TRBD1 (6 bases). Germline CDR1 is MDHEN and CDR2 is SYDVKM. This CDR3 contains 17 residues. The V end lost 3 bases, the J end lost 1 base, and 16 bases lay between the germline ends. In DNA form, the CDR3 reads TGTGCCAGCAGTTTCTTGTCCAGGGGAAGGTCTGGAAACACCATATATTTT. Translating gives CASSFLSRGRSGNTIYF.

The chain is built from TRBV5-1 and TRBJ1-1, with a tentative D call TRBD1 (5 bases). V was pared by 8 bases and J by 3 bases, with 20 bases between. The CDR3 runs 15 residues. The germline V gene has CDR1 SGHRS and CDR2 YFSETQ. As DNA, the CDR3 is TGCGCCAGTGTACGGGACTCTCGGGTTGACACTGAAGCTTTCTTT. Translated, it gives CASVRDSRVDTEAFF.